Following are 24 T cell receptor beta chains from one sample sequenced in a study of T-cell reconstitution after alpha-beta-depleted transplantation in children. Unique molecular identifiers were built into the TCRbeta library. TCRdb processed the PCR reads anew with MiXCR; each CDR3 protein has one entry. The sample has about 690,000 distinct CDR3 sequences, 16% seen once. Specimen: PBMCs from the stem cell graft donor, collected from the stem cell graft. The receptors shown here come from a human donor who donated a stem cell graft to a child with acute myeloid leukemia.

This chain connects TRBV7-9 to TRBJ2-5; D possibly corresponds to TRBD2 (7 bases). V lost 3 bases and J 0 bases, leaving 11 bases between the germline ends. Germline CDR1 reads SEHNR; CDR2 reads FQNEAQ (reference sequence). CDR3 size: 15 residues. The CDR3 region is CASSFGGAYQETQYF. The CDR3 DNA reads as TGTGCCAGCAGCTTTGGGGGGGCCTACCAAGAGACCCAGTACTTC. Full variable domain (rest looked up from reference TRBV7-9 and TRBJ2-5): DTGVSQNPRHKITKRGQNVTFRCDPISEHNRLYWYRQTLGQGPEFLTYFQNEAQLEKSRLLSDRFSAERPKGSFSTLEIQRTEQGDSAMYLCASSFGGAYQETQYFGPGTRLLVL.

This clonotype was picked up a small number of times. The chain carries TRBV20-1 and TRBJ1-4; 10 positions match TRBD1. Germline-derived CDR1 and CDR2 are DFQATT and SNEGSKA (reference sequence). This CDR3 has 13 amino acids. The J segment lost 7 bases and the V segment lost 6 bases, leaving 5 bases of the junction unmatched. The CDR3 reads CSAQTGGSEKLFF. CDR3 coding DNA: TGCAGTGCCCAGACAGGGGGCAGTGAAAAACTGTTTTTT.

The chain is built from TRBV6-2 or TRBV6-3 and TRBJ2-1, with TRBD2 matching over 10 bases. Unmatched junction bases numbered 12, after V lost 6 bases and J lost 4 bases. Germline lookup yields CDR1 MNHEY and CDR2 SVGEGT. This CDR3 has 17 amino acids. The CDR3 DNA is TGTGCCAGCAGGACCGGGGGGGTAGCGGGGGGTTACAATGAGCAGTTCTTC. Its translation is CASRTGGVAGGYNEQFF.

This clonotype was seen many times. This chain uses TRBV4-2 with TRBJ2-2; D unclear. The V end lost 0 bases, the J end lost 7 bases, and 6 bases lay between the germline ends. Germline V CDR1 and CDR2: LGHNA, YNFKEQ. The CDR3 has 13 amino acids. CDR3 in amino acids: CASSQDPVGELFF. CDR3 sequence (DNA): TGTGCCAGCAGCCAAGATCCTGTCGGGGAGCTGTTTTTT.

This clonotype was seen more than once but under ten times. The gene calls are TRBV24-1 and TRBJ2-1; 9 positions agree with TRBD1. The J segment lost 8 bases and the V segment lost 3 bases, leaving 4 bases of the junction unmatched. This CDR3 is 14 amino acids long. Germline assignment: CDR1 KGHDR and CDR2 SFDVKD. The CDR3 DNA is TGTGCCACCAGTGATCCCGGACAGGGGCATGAGCAGTTCTTC. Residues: CATSDPGQGHEQFF.

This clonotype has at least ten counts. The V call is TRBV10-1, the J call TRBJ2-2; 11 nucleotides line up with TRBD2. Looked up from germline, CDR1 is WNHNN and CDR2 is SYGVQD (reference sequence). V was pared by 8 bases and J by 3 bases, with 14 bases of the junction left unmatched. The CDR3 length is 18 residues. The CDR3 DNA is TGCGCCAGCCTCGGACTAGCGGGCGTGCAAGTGTACACCGGGGAGCTGTTTTTT. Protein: CASLGLAGVQVYTGELFF.

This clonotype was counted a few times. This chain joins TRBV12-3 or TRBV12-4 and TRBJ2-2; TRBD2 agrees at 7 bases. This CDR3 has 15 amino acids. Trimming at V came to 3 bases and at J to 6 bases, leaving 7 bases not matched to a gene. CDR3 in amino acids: CASSFSGLDSGELFF. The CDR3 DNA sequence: TGTGCCAGCAGTTTTTCCGGACTAGATTCCGGGGAGCTGTTTTTT.

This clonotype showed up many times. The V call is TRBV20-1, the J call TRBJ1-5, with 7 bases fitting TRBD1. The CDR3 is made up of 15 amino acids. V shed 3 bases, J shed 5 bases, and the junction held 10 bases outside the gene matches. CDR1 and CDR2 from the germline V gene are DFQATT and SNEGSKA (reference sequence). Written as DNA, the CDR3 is TGCAGTGCTAGTGGTCCCAGGGGGTTTGATCAGCCCCAGCATTTT. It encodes CSASGPRGFDQPQHF.

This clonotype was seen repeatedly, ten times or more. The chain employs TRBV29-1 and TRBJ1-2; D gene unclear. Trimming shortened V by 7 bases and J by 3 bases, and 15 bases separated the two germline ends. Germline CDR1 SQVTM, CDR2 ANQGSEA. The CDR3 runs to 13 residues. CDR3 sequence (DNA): TGCAGCGCCTGGGGAGTCTCGGACTATGGCTACACCTTC. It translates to CSAWGVSDYGYTF.

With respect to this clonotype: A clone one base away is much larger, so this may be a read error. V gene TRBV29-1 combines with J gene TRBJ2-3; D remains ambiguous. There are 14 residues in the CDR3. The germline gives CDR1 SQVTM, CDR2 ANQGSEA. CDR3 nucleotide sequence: TGCAGCGTTCAGACCGGCTCTTTTACAGATACGCGGTATTTT. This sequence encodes CSVQTGSFTDTRYF.

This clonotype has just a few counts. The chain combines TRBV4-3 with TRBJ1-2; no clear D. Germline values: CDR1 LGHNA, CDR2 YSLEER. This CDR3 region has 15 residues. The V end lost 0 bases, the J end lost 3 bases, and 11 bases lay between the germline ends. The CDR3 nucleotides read TGCGCCAGCAGCCAAGATCGGTTGGCAGACTATGGCTACACCTTC. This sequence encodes CASSQDRLADYGYTF.

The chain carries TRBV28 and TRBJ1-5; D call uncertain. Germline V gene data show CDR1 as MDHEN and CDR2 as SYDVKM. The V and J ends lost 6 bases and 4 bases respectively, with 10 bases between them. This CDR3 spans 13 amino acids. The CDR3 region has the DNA TGTGCCAGCAGGTGGACCTTTAATCAGCCCCAGCATTTT. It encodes CASRWTFNQPQHF.

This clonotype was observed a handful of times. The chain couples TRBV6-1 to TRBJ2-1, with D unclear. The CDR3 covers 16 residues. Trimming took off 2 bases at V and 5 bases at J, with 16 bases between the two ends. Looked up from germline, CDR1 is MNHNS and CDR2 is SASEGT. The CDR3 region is CASSERILSTDNEQFF. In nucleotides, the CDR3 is TGTGCCAGCAGTGAACGTATTCTGTCGACGGACAATGAGCAGTTCTTC.

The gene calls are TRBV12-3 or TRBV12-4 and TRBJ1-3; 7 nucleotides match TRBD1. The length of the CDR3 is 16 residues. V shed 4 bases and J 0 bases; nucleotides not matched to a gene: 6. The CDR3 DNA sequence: TGTGCCAGCAGTTCCAGGAGGGACAGCTCTGGAAACACCATATATTTT. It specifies CASSSRRDSSGNTIYF.

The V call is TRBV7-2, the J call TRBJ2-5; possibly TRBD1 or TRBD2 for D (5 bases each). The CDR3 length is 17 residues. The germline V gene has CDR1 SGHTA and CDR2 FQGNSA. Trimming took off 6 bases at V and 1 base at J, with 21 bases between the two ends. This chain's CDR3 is CASSLIRGRIVQETQYF. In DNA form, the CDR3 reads TGTGCCAGCAGTTTAATAAGGGGACGGATCGTCCAAGAGACCCAGTACTTC.

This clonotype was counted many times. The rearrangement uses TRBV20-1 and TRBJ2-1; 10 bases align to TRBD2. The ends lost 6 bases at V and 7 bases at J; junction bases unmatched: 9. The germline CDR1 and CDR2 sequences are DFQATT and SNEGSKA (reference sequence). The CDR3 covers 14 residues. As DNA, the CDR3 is TGCAGTGCCAGACATAGCGGGGGGATTAATGAGCAGTTCTTC. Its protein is CSARHSGGINEQFF.

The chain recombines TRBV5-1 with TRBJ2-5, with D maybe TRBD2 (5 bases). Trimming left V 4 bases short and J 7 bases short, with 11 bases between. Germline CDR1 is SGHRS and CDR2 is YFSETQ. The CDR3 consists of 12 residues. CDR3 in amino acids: CASSPGEGTQYF. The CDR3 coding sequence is TGCGCCAGCAGCCCGGGCGAGGGGACCCAGTACTTC.

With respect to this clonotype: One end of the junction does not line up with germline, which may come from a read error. CDR3 sequence: CACSFFLPGQGARADTQYF. CDR3 coding DNA: TGTGCCTGCAGTTTCTTTCTACCGGGACAGGGGGCGAGGGCAGATACGCAGTATTTT. The chain recombines TRBV12-3 or TRBV12-4 with TRBJ2-3, with 12 bases aligning to TRBD1. The CDR3 extends over 19 amino acids.

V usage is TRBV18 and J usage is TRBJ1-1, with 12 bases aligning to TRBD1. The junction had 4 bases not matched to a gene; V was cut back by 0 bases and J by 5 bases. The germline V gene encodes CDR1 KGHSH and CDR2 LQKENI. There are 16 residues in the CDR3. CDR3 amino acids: CASSPPGQGADTEAFF. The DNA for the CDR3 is TGTGCCAGCTCACCACCGGGACAGGGGGCGGATACTGAAGCTTTCTTT.

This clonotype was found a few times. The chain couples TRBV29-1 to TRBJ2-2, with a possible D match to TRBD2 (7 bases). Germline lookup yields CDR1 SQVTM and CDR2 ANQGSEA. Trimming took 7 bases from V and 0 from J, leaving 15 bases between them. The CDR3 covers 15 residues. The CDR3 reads CSAKGGLANTGELFF. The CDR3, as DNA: TGCAGCGCCAAGGGGGGGTTGGCGAACACCGGGGAGCTGTTTTTT.

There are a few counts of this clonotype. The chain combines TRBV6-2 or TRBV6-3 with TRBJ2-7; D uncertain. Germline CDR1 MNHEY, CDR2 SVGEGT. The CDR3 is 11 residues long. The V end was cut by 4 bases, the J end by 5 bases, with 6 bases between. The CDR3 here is CASSWWDEQYF. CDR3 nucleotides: TGTGCCAGCAGTTGGTGGGACGAGCAGTACTTC.

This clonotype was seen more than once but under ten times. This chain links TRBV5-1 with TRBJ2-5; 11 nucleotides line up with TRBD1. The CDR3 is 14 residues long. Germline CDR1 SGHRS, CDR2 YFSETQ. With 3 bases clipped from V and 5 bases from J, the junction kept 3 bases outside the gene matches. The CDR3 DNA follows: TGCGCCAGCAGCTGGACAGGGGGCGCCGAGACCCAGTACTTC. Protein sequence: CASSWTGGAETQYF.

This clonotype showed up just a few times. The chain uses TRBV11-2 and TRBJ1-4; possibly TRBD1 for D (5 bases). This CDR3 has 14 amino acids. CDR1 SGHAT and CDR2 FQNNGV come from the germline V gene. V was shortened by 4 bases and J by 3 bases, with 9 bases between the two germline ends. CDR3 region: CASSSPGANEKLFF. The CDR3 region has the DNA TGTGCCAGCAGCTCCCCGGGGGCTAATGAAAAACTGTTTTTT.

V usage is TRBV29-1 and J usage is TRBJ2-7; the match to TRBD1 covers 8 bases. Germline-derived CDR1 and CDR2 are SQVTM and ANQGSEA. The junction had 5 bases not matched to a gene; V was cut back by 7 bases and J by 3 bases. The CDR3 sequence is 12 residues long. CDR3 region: CSATGGDYEQYF. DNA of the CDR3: TGCAGCGCCACAGGGGGAGACTACGAGCAGTACTTC.